Many counts were recorded for the clone carrying this TCR beta chain. Its antigen is unidentified. This sample was taken from a study of T cells in Graves' hyperthyroidism and ophthalmopathy. Whole-study results and caveats: Among thyroid clonotypes expanded above 0.001, most also appeared in blood. Stable hyperthyroidism was told apart from ophthalmopathy by a model built on 13 V-J features.

No progression to ophthalmopathy during 18 months of follow-up defined stable disease. Researchers barred patients who had uncontrolled infection, other autoimmune disease, pregnancy or lactation. Amplified regions were TCR beta CDR3 sequences from RNA transcripts. During a first-round RT-PCR of the TCR CDR3, the HTBI primer set was used. MiXCR, run by TCRdb on the multiplex PCR reads, gives a single entry per CDR3 protein. The sample lists 450,000 to 700,000 distinct CDR3 sequences; 40% to 55% were seen once. This TCR came from a woman under 30 with Graves' hyperthyroidism. The source material was peripheral blood or thyroid tissue (not recorded which).

Here the CDR3 reads CASSLVNSNNQPQHF. The CDR3 DNA reads TGTGCCAGCAGCTTAGTTAATTCTAACAATCAGCCCCAGCATTTT. The V and J genes are TRBV5-8 and TRBJ1-5; D not certain. The CDR3 runs 15 residues. CDR1 and CDR2 from the germline V gene are SGHTS and YDEGEE. With 2 bases removed from V and 3 bases from J, the gap between germline ends came to 12 bases.